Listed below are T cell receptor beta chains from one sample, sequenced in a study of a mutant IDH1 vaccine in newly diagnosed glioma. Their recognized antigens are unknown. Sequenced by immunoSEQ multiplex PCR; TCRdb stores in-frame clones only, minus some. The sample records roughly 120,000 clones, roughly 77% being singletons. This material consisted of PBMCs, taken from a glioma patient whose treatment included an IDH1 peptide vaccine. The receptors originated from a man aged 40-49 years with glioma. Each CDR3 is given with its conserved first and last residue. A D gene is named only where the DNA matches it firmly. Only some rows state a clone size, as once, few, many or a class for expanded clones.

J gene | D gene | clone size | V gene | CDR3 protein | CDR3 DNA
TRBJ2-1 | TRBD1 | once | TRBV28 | CAAAGTGAPNEQFF | TGTGCCGCTGCCGGGACAGGGGCACCCAATGAGCAGTTCTTC
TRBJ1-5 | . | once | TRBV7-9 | CASNLGSGNQPQHF | TGTGCCAGCAACTTAGGGTCAGGCAATCAGCCCCAGCATTTT
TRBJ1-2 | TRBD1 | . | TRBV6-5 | CASSAGQGRLDGYTF | TGTGCCAGCAGCGCGGGACAGGGTCGTCTGGATGGCTACACCTTC
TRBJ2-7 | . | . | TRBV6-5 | CASSYAGSEQYF | TGTGCCAGCAGTTACGCAGGGTCCGAGCAGTACTTC
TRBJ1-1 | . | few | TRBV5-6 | CASSLVFPVLGGNTEAFF | TGTGCCAGCAGCTTGGTGTTCCCTGTACTCGGAGGGAACACTGAAGCTTTCTTT
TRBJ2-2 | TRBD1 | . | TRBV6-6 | CASSDRDHGELFF | TGTGCCAGCAGTGACAGGGATCACGGGGAGCTGTTTTTT
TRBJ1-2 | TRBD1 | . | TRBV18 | CASSRLTGGDYGYTF | TGTGCCAGCTCACGTTTGACAGGGGGCGACTATGGCTACACCTTC
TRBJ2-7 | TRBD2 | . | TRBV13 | CASSLSGGGAYEQYF | TGTGCCAGCAGCTTATCTGGCGGGGGGGCGTACGAGCAGTACTTC
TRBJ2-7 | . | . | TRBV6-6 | CASKAYQYF | TGTGCCAGCAAGGCATATCAGTACTTC
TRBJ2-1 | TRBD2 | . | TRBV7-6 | CASSLRASGSNEQFF | TGTGCCAGCAGCTTAAGGGCTAGCGGGAGCAATGAGCAGTTCTTC
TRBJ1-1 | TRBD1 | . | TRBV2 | CAQSRQGDNTEAFF | TGTGCCCAATCCCGACAGGGAGACAACACTGAAGCTTTCTTT
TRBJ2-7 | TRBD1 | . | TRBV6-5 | CASSYLQGDLNEQYF | TGTGCCAGCAGTTACTTACAGGGGGACCTTAACGAGCAGTACTTC
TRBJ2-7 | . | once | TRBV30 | CAWGEGRGYEQYF | TGTGCCTGGGGTGAGGGACGCGGATACGAGCAGTACTTC
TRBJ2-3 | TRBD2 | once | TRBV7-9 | CASSFPGLAPADTQYF | TGTGCCAGCAGCTTTCCGGGACTAGCGCCGGCGGATACGCAGTATTTT
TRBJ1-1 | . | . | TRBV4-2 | CASSQEGPGNTEAFF | TGTGCCAGCAGCCAAGAGGGACCCGGAAACACTGAAGCTTTCTTT
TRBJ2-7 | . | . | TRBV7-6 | CASSLELGADYEQYF | TGTGCCAGCAGCTTAGAGCTCGGGGCAGACTACGAGCAGTACTTC
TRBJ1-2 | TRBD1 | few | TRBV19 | CASRPGQAAGGYTF | TGTGCCAGTAGGCCGGGACAGGCGGCGGGTGGCTACACCTTC
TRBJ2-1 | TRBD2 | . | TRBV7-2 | CASSLSSGSGRDEQFF | TGTGCCAGCAGCCTCTCTAGCGGGAGTGGCAGGGACGAGCAGTTCTTC
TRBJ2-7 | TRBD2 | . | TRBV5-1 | CASSISGGNSYEQYF | TGCGCCAGCAGCATTAGCGGGGGAAACTCCTACGAGCAGTACTTC
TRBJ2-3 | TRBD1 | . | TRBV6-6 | CASSKGQVTDTQYF | TGTGCCAGCAGTAAAGGACAGGTCACAGATACGCAGTATTTT
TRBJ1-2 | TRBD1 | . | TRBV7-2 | CASSSSDRTLYYGYTF | TGTGCCAGCAGCTCCTCGGACAGGACCCTCTACTATGGCTACACCTTC
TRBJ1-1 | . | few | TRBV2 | CASVGGGTEAFF | TGTGCCAGCGTCGGTGGCGGAACTGAAGCTTTCTTT
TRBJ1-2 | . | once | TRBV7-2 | CASRGGRDYGYTF | TGTGCCAGTCGCGGGGGGCGGGACTATGGCTACACCTTC
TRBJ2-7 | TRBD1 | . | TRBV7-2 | CASSPFSGQDYEQYF | TGTGCCAGCAGTCCCTTTTCGGGACAGGACTACGAGCAGTACTTC
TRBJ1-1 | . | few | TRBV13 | CASSLIGPHGVNTEAFF | TGTGCCAGCAGCTTAATTGGCCCCCACGGGGTGAACACTGAAGCTTTCTTT
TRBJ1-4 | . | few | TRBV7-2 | CASSVQGGEKLFF | TGTGCCAGCAGCGTACAGGGAGGTGAAAAACTGTTTTTT
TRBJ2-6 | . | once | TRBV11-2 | CASSLGHRGGTGANVLTF | TGTGCCAGCAGCTTAGGCCACAGGGGGGGTACTGGGGCCAACGTCCTGACTTTC